This T cell receptor (beta chain) was captured by sequencing in a study of cytomegalovirus exposure and HLA in healthy donors. Study conclusions and caveats: Earlier analysis yielded a pattern in which most TCR beta V segments were productive about 90% or about 30% of the time.

The V end was cut by 6 bases, the J end by 6 bases, with 12 bases between. CDR1 SNHLY and CDR2 FYNNEI come from the germline V gene. This CDR3 region has 13 residues. The study ran its PCR with 60 Vbeta and 13 Jbeta primers. Some clones are missing from TCRdb's copy, which holds only in-frame ones; the method was immunoSEQ multiplex PCR. The sample lists 150,000 to 200,000 clones, roughly 70% occurring once. Remarks on this clone: Its antigen is not known.

This chain links TRBV2 with TRBJ1-5; D is undetermined. The sequenced sample was PBMCs. The sequence was collected from a man aged 25-40 years in good health and CMV-seropositive. CDR3 amino acids: CASRGTLVQPQHF. In DNA, the CDR3 is TGTGCCAGCAGGGGCACGCTTGTTCAGCCCCAGCATTTT.